These 7 T cell receptor beta chains were all obtained from the same sample, sequenced in a study of blood T cell repertoires in COVID-19. Repertoires were generated with immunoSEQ multiplex PCR, while TCRdb's copy carries only in-frame clones and drops some. The table shows about 87,000 clones, with about 71% occurring only once. Sequencing used peripheral blood. These receptor sequences come from a woman aged 45 to 65 with acute or convalescent COVID-19.

This chain uses TRBV28 with TRBJ1-3; 9 nucleotides align to TRBD1. Germline V gives CDR1 MDHEN, CDR2 SYDVKM. After removal of 1 base from V and 4 bases from J, the junction contained 2 bases not matched to a gene. The CDR3 extends over 15 amino acids. The CDR3 reads CASSLFGTGGNTIYF. CDR3 DNA: TGTGCCAGCAGTTTATTCGGGACAGGGGGAAACACCATATATTTT.

The V gene is TRBV5-6, the J gene TRBJ2-7; 9 nucleotides align to TRBD1. The ends lost 4 bases at V and 3 bases at J; junction bases unmatched: 2. Germline V gives CDR1 SGHDT, CDR2 YYEEEE. The CDR3 is 13 amino acids. CDR3 DNA sequence: TGTGCCAGCAGCCCGACAGGGGGCTACGAGCAGTACTTC. It specifies CASSPTGGYEQYF.

The chain has TRBV10-3 and TRBJ2-1; 8 bases fit TRBD1. Germline-derived CDR1 and CDR2 are ENHRY and SYGVKD. Germline trimming cut 2 bases from V and 6 bases from J; bases unmatched to any gene: 6. The CDR3 contains 15 residues. The CDR3 sequence is CAISETGQGLNEQFF. The CDR3 DNA reads as TGTGCCATCAGTGAGACAGGACAGGGTCTCAATGAGCAGTTCTTC.

The chain joins TRBV20-1 to TRBJ1-1, with D maybe TRBD1 (5 bases). CDR1 is DFQATT, CDR2 SNEGSKA, per germline (reference sequence). The CDR3 has 16 amino acids. Trimming removed 3 bases at V and 2 bases at J, with 19 bases between. The CDR3 nucleotides read TGCAGTGCTAGTGCCCCGACAGCTGAATTTAACACTGAAGCTTTCTTT. As protein: CSASAPTAEFNTEAFF.

The CDR3 region has the DNA TGTGCCAGCAGTATGTCAACTTCCTACAATGAGCAGTTCTTC. Translation gives CASSMSTSYNEQFF. V and J are TRBV27 and TRBJ2-1, with D unresolved. CDR3 size: 14 residues. V lost 5 bases and J lost 1, with 9 bases in between. Germline V lookup: CDR1 MNHEY, CDR2 SMNVEV (reference sequence).

The chain combines TRBV3-1 (or the pseudogene TRBV3-2) with TRBJ2-7, with D unclear. The CDR3 consists of 15 residues. Trimming removed 4 bases at V and 2 bases at J, with 15 bases between. Germline lookup yields CDR1 LGHDT and CDR2 YNNKEL (reference sequence). The CDR3 coding sequence is TGTGCCAGCAGCCTAATGAGAGCCAACCCCTACGAGCAGTACTTC. It translates to CASSLMRANPYEQYF.

The genes are TRBV28 and TRBJ2-1; 8 bases are a match to TRBD2. The CDR3 is made up of 15 amino acids. Germline CDR1 reads MDHEN; CDR2 reads SYDVKM. Trimming took 5 bases from V and 4 from J; bases not matched to a gene: 7. The CDR3 sequence: CASSPGTRGYNEQFF. Here the CDR3 DNA reads TGTGCCAGCAGTCCCGGGACTAGGGGTTACAATGAGCAGTTCTTC.